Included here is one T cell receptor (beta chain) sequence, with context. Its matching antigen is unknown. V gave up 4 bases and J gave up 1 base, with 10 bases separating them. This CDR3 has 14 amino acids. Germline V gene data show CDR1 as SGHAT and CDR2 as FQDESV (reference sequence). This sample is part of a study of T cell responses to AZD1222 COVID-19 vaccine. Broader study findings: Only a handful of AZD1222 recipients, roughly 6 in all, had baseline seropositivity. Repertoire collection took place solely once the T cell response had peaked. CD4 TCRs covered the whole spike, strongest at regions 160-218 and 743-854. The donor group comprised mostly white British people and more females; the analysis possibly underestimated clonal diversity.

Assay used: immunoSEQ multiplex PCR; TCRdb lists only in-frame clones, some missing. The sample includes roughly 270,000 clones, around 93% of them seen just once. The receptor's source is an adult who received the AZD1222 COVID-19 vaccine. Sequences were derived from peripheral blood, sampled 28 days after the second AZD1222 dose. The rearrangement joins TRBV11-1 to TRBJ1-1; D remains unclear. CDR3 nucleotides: TGTGCCAGCAGCTCGAGGACGGCGAACACTGAAGCTTTCTTT. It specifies CASSSRTANTEAFF.